This T cell receptor beta chain comes out of a study of shared clonotypes between healthy human individuals. Study as a whole: Plates per donor: three CD4 naive, three CD4 memory, two CD8 naive, one CD8 memory. Study-wide points: Having only a few donors restricted how much genetic and exposure-history diversity was captured. Blood was the sole source, and tissue repertoires probably differ. Sorted-subset sequencing, rarefaction showed, was incomplete despite large depth.

Assay used: immunoSEQ multiplex PCR; TCRdb lists only in-frame clones, some missing. The data hold some 2 million clones, with about 95% observed a single time. V was clipped by 6 bases and J by 7 bases, with 16 bases between them. CDR3 length: 13 amino acids. Germline V gene data show CDR1 as PRHDT and CDR2 as FYEKMQ (reference sequence). To note about this clone: Its specificity is not known.

Naive CD8 cells lacked CD45RO, underwent positive selection for CCR7 and left out terminally differentiated effector memory CD45RA+ cells. The sequence came from a man younger than 30 in good health. The chain joins TRBV13 to TRBJ2-7; no firm D call. The sequenced sample consisted of naive CD8+ T cells sorted from blood. The CDR3 region is CASSLRIWNEQYF. DNA of the CDR3: TGTGCCAGCAGTCTAAGGATCTGGAATGAGCAGTACTTC.